Listed here are 27 T cell receptor beta chains from one sample, sequenced in a study of blood T cell repertoires in COVID-19 (dated by TCRdb to the early 2020s). The library was built by means of the immunoSEQ multiplex PCR assay. The clones in this table, taken by TCRdb from immuneACCESS, are in-frame only. Not every clone is retained; where verified, under half of the shortfall comes from an unresolved V gene, and the cause of the rest is unknown. The sample profile shows about 250,000 clones; approximately 90% of them were found once. About 1.6% of the sample goes to the ten largest clones. The sample comprised PBMCs or T cells enriched from blood (not recorded which). All receptors derive from a man aged 35-49 years who had recovered from COVID-19.

The genes are TRBV7-9 and TRBJ2-5; D may be TRBD1 (6 bases). The ends were cut back, 5 bases at V and 1 base at J, with 11 bases in the middle. The CDR3 is made up of 14 amino acids. Germline V gives CDR1 SEHNR, CDR2 FQNEAQ (reference sequence). The CDR3 bases are TGTGCCAGCAGCCCAACAGGGAGCCAAGAGACCCAGTACTTC. This translates into CASSPTGSQETQYF.

The chain employs TRBV2 and TRBJ2-4, with TRBD1 matching 8 bases. J gave up 8 bases and V 8 bases, and 8 bases lay outside the gene matches. CDR1 and CDR2 (germline): SNHLY, FYNNEI. The CDR3 has 13 amino acids. As DNA, the CDR3 is TGTGCCAGCGGGGGACAGGCGGTGGACATTCAGTACTTC. Amino acid sequence: CASGGQAVDIQYF.

The genes are TRBV9 and TRBJ2-1; 7 bases are a match to TRBD2. Germline trimming cut 0 bases from V and 4 bases from J; bases unmatched to any gene: 4. Germline loops: CDR1 SGDLS, CDR2 YYNGEE. The CDR3 is 15 residues long. This CDR3 reads CASSVAGGDYNEQFF. Written as DNA, the CDR3 is TGTGCCAGCAGCGTAGCGGGGGGAGATTACAATGAGCAGTTCTTC.

The genes are TRBV5-1 and TRBJ2-2, with D perhaps TRBD1 (6 bases). Germline CDR1 and CDR2: SGHRS and YFSETQ. CDR3 size: 15 residues. V lost 4 bases, J lost 1 base, and 11 bases lay in between. Written as DNA, the CDR3 is TGCGCCAGCAGCACAGGGTGGCTGAACACCGGGGAGCTGTTTTTT. It translates to CASSTGWLNTGELFF.

The rearrangement links TRBV18 to TRBJ2-2; D is undetermined. V lost 1 base and J 5 bases, leaving 8 bases between the germline ends. The CDR3 covers 14 residues. The germline CDR1 and CDR2 sequences are KGHSH and LQKENI. CDR3 nucleotides: TGTGCCAGCTCACCACTTGACGGGACCGGGGAGCTGTTTTTT. This encodes CASSPLDGTGELFF.

This clone was detected ten times or more. The chain has TRBV12-3 or TRBV12-4 and TRBJ2-3; D ambiguous. The length of the CDR3 is 13 residues. Trimming cost V 3 bases and J 4 bases, with 8 bases left between them. CDR3 in DNA: TGTGCCAGCAGTTTGGGTGACTCAGATACGCAGTATTTT. Protein: CASSLGDSDTQYF.

This rearrangement joins TRBV7-2 to TRBJ1-2, with a tentative D call TRBD1 (5 bases). Trimming shortened V by 5 bases and J by 3 bases, and 16 bases separated the two germline ends. The CDR3 has 15 residues. In germline, CDR1 is SGHTA, CDR2 FQGNSA. CDR3 region: CASSPPRAHYYGYTF. The CDR3 DNA reads as TGTGCCAGCAGCCCTCCCAGGGCCCACTACTATGGCTACACCTTC.

The genes are TRBV5-1 and TRBJ1-5; 8 bases map to TRBD1. Germline V gene sequence: CDR1 SGHRS, CDR2 YFSETQ. This CDR3 comprises 14 residues. V was clipped by 0 bases and J by 7 bases; unmatched bases: 3. The CDR3 DNA reads as TGCGCCAGCAGCTTGGGACAGGGGATACAGCCCCAGCATTTT. The encoded protein is CASSLGQGIQPQHF.

The rearrangement links TRBV7-9 to TRBJ1-2; D perhaps matches TRBD1 (6 bases). CDR1 and CDR2 from the germline V gene are SEHNR and FQNEAQ (reference sequence). The CDR3 length is 13 residues. V dropped 1 base and J dropped 4 bases, with 7 bases sitting between them. This CDR3 is CASSLGDIYGYTF. The DNA for the CDR3 is TGTGCCAGCAGCTTAGGGGACATCTATGGCTACACCTTC.

The chain combines TRBV5-1 with TRBJ1-4; a possible D gene is TRBD1 (5 bases). Germline lookup yields CDR1 SGHRS and CDR2 YFSETQ. CDR3 length equals 15 residues. V was shortened by 0 bases and J by 10 bases, with 16 bases between the two germline ends. The DNA for the CDR3 is TGCGCCAGCAGCTTGGCCGAGGCAGGGCGGGGAAAACTGTTTTTT. Its translation: CASSLAEAGRGKLFF.

The rearrangement uses TRBV7-3 and TRBJ2-1, with TRBD1 identical over 8 bases. The germline gives CDR1 SGHTA, CDR2 FQGTGA. This CDR3 is 16 amino acids long. The V gene end was trimmed by 2 bases and the J gene end by 5 bases; junction bases not matched to a gene: 8. Here the CDR3 reads CASSLGLTGGDNEQFF. CDR3 nucleotide sequence: TGTGCCAGCAGCTTAGGGCTAACAGGGGGTGACAATGAGCAGTTCTTC.

The table lists this clone with a count of one. The chain uses TRBV2 and TRBJ2-1; D is ambiguous. The CDR3 loop spans 13 amino acids. V lost 3 bases and J lost 2, with 5 bases in between. Per germline, CDR1 SNHLY and CDR2 FYNNEI. CDR3 nucleotide sequence: TGTGCCAGCAGTGAGGGCACCTACAATGAGCAGTTCTTC. It specifies CASSEGTYNEQFF.

J is TRBJ2-4 and V is TRBV6-5; TRBD2 is a possible D gene (6 bases). The CDR3 extends over 15 amino acids. Germline assignment: CDR1 MNHEY and CDR2 SVGAGI. V shed 4 bases and J shed 3 bases, with 13 bases lying between them. CDR3 in DNA: TGTGCCAGCAGTTCGTTTCGGGGAGGCAAAAACATTCAGTACTTC. Translation: CASSSFRGGKNIQYF.

The chain links TRBV5-6 to TRBJ2-3, with 9 bases matching TRBD2. In germline, CDR1 is SGHDT, CDR2 YYEEEE. The CDR3 runs 16 residues. The junction had 9 bases not matched to a gene; V was cut back by 0 bases and J by 7 bases. The CDR3 nucleotides are TGTGCCAGCAGCTTGGAGGCGGGGGGGCCGTGGTATACGCAGTATTTT. Translation gives CASSLEAGGPWYTQYF.

The chain is built from TRBV6-5 and TRBJ1-1; D not resolved. Trimming took off 5 bases at V and 0 bases at J, with 7 bases between the two ends. Germline loops: CDR1 MNHEY, CDR2 SVGAGI. CDR3 size: 13 residues. This chain's CDR3 is CASSIRLNTEAFF. CDR3 coding DNA: TGTGCCAGCAGTATTCGGTTGAACACTGAAGCTTTCTTT.

The rearrangement joins TRBV5-4 to TRBJ1-2; 9 bases fit TRBD1. This CDR3 is built from 15 residues. Germline V gives CDR1 SGHNT, CDR2 YYREEE (reference sequence). After removal of 0 bases from V and 4 bases from J, the junction contained 4 bases not matched to a gene. The CDR3 reads CASSLARDRAYGYTF. The CDR3 DNA follows: TGTGCCAGCAGCTTGGCCAGGGACAGGGCCTATGGCTACACCTTC.

The chain combines TRBV18 with TRBJ1-2; unclear D gene. Trimming removed 3 bases from V and 6 bases from J, with 14 bases in between. CDR1 KGHSH and CDR2 LQKENI come from the germline V gene. This CDR3 contains 14 residues. In nucleotides, the CDR3 is TGTGCCAGCTCACCGCTGACTCCAGCACATGGCTACACCTTC. Its translation: CASSPLTPAHGYTF.

This chain links TRBV18 with TRBJ1-2; tentatively, D is TRBD1 (6 bases). CDR3 length equals 12 residues. Between the trimmed V and J ends, which lost 6 bases and 5 bases, there was a span of 10 bases. Germline V gene data show CDR1 as KGHSH and CDR2 as LQKENI. CDR3 region: CASSPDRYGYTF. The CDR3 nucleotides read TGTGCCAGCTCGCCGGACAGATATGGCTACACCTTC.

The genes are TRBV11-2 and TRBJ2-3, with D possibly matching TRBD1 (5 bases). Trimming removed 5 bases from V and 7 bases from J, with 22 bases in between. The CDR3 has 16 amino acids. Germline V CDR1 and CDR2: SGHAT, FQNNGV. DNA for the CDR3: TGTGCCAGCAGCACCCCATCCAGGGCCATTGGCTATACGCAGTATTTT. Encoded protein: CASSTPSRAIGYTQYF.

The V gene is TRBV2, the J gene TRBJ1-6; D possibly corresponds to TRBD1 (5 bases). The V end was cut by 8 bases, the J end by 9 bases, with 17 bases between. Germline lookup yields CDR1 SNHLY and CDR2 FYNNEI. CDR3 length equals 14 residues. The DNA for the CDR3 is TGTGCCAGCTCCTTTCAGGGAATTGCTTCACCCCTCCACTTT. Amino acid sequence: CASSFQGIASPLHF.

This clone is a singleton in its sample. The chain carries TRBV4-1 and TRBJ2-1; D unclear. CDR1 and CDR2 from the germline V gene are MGHRA and YSYEKL. The CDR3 is 16 amino acids. Trimming pared 1 base from V and 0 bases from J, leaving 10 bases between. CDR3 DNA sequence: TGCGCCAGCAGCCAAGGTTCTCGGAGCTCCTACAATGAGCAGTTCTTC. Residues: CASSQGSRSSYNEQFF.

This chain links TRBV6-2 or TRBV6-3 with TRBJ1-1, with 9 positions matching TRBD1. V lost 1 base, J lost 2 bases, and 11 bases stayed unmatched. CDR1 and CDR2 (germline): MNHEY, SVGEGT. The CDR3 is 18 residues long. The DNA for the CDR3 is TGTGCCAGCAGTTACTTCTGGGACAGGGATGGGTCAAACACTGAAGCTTTCTTT. Amino acids: CASSYFWDRDGSNTEAFF.

The chain joins TRBV7-9 to TRBJ2-7; 8 bases line up with TRBD2. Per the germline V gene, CDR1 is SEHNR and CDR2 is FQNEAQ (reference sequence). Unmatched junction bases numbered 6, after V lost 5 bases and J lost 0 bases. This CDR3 region has 15 residues. The CDR3 nucleotides are TGTGCCAGCAGCCCCTGGCGGGGGGACTCCTACGAGCAGTACTTC. Translation gives CASSPWRGDSYEQYF. Full variable domain (remainder filled in from reference TRBV7-9 and TRBJ2-7): DTGVSQNPRHKITKRGQNVTFRCDPISEHNRLYWYRQTLGQGPEFLTYFQNEAQLEKSRLLSDRFSAERPKGSFSTLEIQRTEQGDSAMYLCASSPWRGDSYEQYFGPGTRLTVT.

The chain employs TRBV27 and TRBJ1-6, with D tentatively TRBD1 (5 bases). Germline V gene data show CDR1 as MNHEY and CDR2 as SMNVEV (reference sequence). V lost 5 bases and J 10 bases, leaving 18 bases between the germline ends. CDR3 length: 15 amino acids. The CDR3 DNA is TGTGCCAGCAGTCCCGACCGGGGGGGAATCTCACCCCTCCACTTT. Translation gives CASSPDRGGISPLHF.

The J gene is TRBJ1-1, the V gene TRBV30; the match to TRBD1 covers 10 bases. This CDR3 contains 14 residues. The V and J ends lost 4 bases and 1 base, in that order; junction bases with no gene match: 3. Germline V lookup: CDR1 GTSNPN, CDR2 SVGIG (reference sequence). This CDR3 reads CAWNRDRGNTEAFF. CDR3 bases: TGTGCCTGGAACCGGGACAGGGGGAACACTGAAGCTTTCTTT.

This rearrangement joins TRBV7-6 to TRBJ2-7; 7 bases fit TRBD2. This CDR3 contains 16 residues. The V gene's germline CDR1 is SGHVS and CDR2 FNYEAQ. The V and J ends lost 4 bases and 2 bases, in that order; junction bases with no gene match: 11. The CDR3 sequence: CASSSQREGIPYEQYF. CDR3 nucleotide sequence: TGTGCCAGCAGCTCACAAAGGGAGGGGATCCCCTACGAGCAGTACTTC.

The chain uses TRBV6-5 and TRBJ1-3; D ambiguous. Germline V CDR1 and CDR2: MNHEY, SVGAGI. Trimming shortened V by 5 bases and J by 0 bases, and 11 bases separated the two germline ends. This CDR3 contains 15 residues. As DNA, the CDR3 is TGTGCCAGCAGTCGGCGGGTATCCTCTGGAAACACCATATATTTT. It specifies CASSRRVSSGNTIYF.